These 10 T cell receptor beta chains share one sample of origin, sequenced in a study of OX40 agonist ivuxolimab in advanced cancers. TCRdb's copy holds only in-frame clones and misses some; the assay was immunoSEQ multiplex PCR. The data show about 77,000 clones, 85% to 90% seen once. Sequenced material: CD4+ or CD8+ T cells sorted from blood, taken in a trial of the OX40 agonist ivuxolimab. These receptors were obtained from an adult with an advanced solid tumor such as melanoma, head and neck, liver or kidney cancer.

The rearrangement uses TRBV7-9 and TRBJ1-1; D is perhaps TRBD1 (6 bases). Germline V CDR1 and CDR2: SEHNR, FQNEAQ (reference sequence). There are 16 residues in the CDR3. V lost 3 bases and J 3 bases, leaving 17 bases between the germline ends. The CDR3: CASSFWTTGIDTEAFF. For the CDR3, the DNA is TGTGCCAGCAGCTTCTGGACAACAGGGATCGACACTGAAGCTTTCTTT.

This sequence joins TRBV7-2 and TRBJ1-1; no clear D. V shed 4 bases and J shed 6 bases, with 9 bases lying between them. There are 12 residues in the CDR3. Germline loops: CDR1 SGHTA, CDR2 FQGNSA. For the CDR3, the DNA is TGTGCCAGCAGCTCCCGGATCGCTGAAGCTTTCTTT. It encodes CASSSRIAEAFF.

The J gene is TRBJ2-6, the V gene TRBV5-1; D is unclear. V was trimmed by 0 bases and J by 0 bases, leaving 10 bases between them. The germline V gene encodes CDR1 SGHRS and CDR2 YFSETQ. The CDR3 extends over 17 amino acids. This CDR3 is CASSLVVDFSGANVLTF. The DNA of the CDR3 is TGCGCCAGCAGCTTGGTTGTAGACTTCTCTGGGGCCAACGTCCTGACTTTC.

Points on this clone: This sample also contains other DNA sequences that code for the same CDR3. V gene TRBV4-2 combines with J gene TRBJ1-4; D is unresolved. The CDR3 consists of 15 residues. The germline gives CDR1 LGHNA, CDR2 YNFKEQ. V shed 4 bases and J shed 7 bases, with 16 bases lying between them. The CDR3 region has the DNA TGTGCCAGCAGCCCACCTCTGGGCGATCGTGAAAAACTGTTTTTT. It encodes CASSPPLGDREKLFF.

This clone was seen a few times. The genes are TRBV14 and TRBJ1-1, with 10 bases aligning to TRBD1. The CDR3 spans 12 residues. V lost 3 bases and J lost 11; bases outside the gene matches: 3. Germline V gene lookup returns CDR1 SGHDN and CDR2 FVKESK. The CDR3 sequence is CASSQGQGYAFF. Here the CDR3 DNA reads TGTGCCAGCAGCCAGGGACAGGGGTATGCTTTCTTT.

CDR3 residues: CAIRGQGSSYEQYF. In DNA form, the CDR3 reads TGTGCCATCAGAGGGCAGGGGTCATCCTACGAGCAGTACTTC. The V call is TRBV10-3, the J call TRBJ2-7; possible D gene TRBD1, 6 bases. The CDR3 length is 14 residues. V was clipped by 6 bases and J by 1 base, with 13 bases between them. Germline V lookup: CDR1 ENHRY, CDR2 SYGVKD.

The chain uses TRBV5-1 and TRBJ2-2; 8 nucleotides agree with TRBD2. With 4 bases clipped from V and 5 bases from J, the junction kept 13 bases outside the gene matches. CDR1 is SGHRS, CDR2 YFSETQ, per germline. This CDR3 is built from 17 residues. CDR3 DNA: TGCGCCAGCAGCAATCCTCCGGGACTAGTGGAGACCGGGGAGCTGTTTTTT. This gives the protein CASSNPPGLVETGELFF. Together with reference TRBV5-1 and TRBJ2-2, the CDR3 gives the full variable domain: KAGVTQTPRYLIKTRGQQVTLSCSPISGHRSVSWYQQTPGQGLQFLFEYFSETQRNKGNFPGRFSGRQFSNSRSEMNVSTLELGDSALYLCASSNPPGLVETGELFFGEGSRLTVL.

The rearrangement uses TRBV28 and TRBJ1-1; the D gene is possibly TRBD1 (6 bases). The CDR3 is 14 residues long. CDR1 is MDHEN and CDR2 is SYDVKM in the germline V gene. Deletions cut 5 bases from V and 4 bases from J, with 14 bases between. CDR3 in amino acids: CASSSRGEATEAFF. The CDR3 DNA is TGTGCCAGCAGTAGCAGGGGAGAGGCCACTGAAGCTTTCTTT.

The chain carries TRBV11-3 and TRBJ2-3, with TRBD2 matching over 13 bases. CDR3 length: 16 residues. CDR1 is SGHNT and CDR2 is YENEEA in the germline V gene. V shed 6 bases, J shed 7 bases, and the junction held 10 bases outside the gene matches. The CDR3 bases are TGTGCCAGCAGTTCTCGGACTAGCGGGAGTCTAAATACGCAGTATTTT. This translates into CASSSRTSGSLNTQYF.

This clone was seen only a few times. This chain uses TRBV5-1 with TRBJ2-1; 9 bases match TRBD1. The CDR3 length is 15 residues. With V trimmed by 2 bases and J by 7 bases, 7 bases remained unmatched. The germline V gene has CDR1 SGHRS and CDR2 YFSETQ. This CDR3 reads CASSFNRGRVNEQFF. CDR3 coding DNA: TGCGCCAGCAGCTTTAACAGGGGGCGAGTTAATGAGCAGTTCTTC.